Sequencing of this T cell receptor beta chain was carried out in a study of blood T cell repertoires in COVID-19. Study information: Both acute and convalescent COVID-19 samples were obtained from the United States, Italy and Spain.

In the original processing: Researchers report that nucleated cell counts were estimated from reference gene primer amplification. Profiling relied on immunoSEQ multiplex PCR, and the TCRdb table lists in-frame clones only, not all of them. D and trimming were read from the DNA, whereas the V and J calls and clone size are those reported in that table. The table lists some 410,000 clones, approximately 90% of them singletons, with 0.95% to 1% in the top ten. The CDR3 consists of 13 residues. V shed 5 bases, J shed 4 bases, and the junction held 4 bases outside the gene matches. This clonotype originated in a young woman with acute COVID-19. The chain is built from TRBV12-3 or TRBV12-4 and TRBJ1-2; 7 bases map to TRBD1. Sequencing input: PBMCs or T cells enriched from blood (not recorded which). CDR3 bases: TGTGCCAGCAGTAGGGACAGCCGCTATGGCTACACCTTC. It specifies CASSRDSRYGYTF.